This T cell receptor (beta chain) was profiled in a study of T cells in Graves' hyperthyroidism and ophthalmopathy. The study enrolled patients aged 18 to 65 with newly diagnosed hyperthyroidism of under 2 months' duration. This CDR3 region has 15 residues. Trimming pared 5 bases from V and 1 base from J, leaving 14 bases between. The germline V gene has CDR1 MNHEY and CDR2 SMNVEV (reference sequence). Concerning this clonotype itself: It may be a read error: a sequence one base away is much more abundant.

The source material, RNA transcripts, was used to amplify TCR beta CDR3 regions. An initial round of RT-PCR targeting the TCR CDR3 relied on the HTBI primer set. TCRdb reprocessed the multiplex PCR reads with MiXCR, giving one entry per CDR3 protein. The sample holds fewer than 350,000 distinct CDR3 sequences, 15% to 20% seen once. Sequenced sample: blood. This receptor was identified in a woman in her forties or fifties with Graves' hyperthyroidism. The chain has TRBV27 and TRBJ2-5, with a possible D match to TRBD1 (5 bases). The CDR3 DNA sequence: TGTGCCAGCAGTATTGGACAAAACCTCCAAGAGACCCAGTACTTC. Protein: CASSIGQNLQETQYF.